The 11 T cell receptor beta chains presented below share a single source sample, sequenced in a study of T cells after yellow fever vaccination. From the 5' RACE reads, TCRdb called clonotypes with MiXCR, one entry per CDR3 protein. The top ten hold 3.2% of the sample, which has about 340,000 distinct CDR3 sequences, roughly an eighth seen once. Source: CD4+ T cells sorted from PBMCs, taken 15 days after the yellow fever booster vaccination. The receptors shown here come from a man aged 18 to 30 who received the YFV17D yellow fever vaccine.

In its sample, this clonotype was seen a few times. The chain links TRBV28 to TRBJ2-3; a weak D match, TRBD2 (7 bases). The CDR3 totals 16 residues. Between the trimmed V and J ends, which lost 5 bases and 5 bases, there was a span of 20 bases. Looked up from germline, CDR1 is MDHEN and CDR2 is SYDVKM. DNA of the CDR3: TGTGCCAGCAGTCCCTTAGGGGGGGCCATGGGAGATACGCAGTATTTT. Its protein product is CASSPLGGAMGDTQYF. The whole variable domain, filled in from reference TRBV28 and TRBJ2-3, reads DVKVTQSSRYLVKRTGEKVFLECVQDMDHENMFWYRQDPGLGLRLIYFSYDVKMKEKGDIPEGYSVSREKKERFSLILESASTNQTSMYLCASSPLGGAMGDTQYFGPGTRLTVL.

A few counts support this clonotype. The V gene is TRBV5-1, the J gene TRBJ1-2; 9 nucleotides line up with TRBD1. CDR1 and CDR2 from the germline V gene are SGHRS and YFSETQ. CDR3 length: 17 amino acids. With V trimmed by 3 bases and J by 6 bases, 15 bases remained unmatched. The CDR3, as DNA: TGCGCCAGCAGCTCCTCACCACAGGGGGCGTTGGGTCATGGCTACACCTTC. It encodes CASSSSPQGALGHGYTF.

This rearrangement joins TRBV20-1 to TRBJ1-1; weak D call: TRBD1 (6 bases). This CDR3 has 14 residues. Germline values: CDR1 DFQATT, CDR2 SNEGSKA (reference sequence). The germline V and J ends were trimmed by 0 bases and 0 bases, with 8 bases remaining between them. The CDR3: CSARDGQLNTEAFF. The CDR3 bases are TGCAGTGCTAGAGACGGACAGCTGAACACTGAAGCTTTCTTT.

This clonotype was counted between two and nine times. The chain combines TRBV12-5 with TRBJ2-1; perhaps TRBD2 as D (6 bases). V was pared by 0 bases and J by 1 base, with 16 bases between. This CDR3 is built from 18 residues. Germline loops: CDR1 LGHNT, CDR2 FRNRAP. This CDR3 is CASGLVRAGIGSYNEQFF. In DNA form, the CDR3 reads TGTGCTAGTGGTTTGGTACGGGCGGGAATCGGGTCCTACAATGAGCAGTTCTTC.

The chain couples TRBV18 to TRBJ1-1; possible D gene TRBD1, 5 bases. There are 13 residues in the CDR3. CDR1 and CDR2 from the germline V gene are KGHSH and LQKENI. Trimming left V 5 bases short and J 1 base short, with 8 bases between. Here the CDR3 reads CASSTDKNTEAFF. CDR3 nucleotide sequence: TGTGCCAGCTCAACGGACAAGAACACTGAAGCTTTCTTT. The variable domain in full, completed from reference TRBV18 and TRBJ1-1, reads NAGVMQNPRHLVRRRGQEARLRCSPMKGHSHVYWYRQLPEEGLKFMVYLQKENIIDESGMPKERFSAEFPKEGPSILRIQQVVRGDSAAYFCASSTDKNTEAFFGQGTRLTVV.

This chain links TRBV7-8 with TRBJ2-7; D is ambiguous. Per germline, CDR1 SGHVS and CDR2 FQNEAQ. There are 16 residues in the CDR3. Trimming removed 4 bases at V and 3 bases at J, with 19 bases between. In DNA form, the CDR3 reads TGTGCCAGCAGCTCCCCGTTGATAAACCTGTACTACGAGCAGTACTTC. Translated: CASSSPLINLYYEQYF.

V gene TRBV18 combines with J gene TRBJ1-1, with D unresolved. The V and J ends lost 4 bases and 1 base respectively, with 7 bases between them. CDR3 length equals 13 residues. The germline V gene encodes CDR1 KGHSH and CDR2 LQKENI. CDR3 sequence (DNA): TGTGCCAGCTCACAGACACAGAACACTGAAGCTTTCTTT. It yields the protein CASSQTQNTEAFF.

The CDR3 bases are TGTGCCACCGGGCCCACAGGGCTATTATCGGATACGCAGTATTTT. It encodes CATGPTGLLSDTQYF. J is TRBJ2-3 and V is TRBV24-1, with D possibly TRBD1 on 6 matching bases. Looked up from germline, CDR1 is KGHDR and CDR2 is SFDVKD. CDR3 length equals 15 residues. The V end was cut by 9 bases, the J end by 6 bases, with 21 bases between.

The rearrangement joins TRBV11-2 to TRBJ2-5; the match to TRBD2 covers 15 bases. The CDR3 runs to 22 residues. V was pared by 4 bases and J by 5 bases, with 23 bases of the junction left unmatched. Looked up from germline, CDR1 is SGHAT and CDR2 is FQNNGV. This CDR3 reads CASSSIRSGLAGGPNPWETQYF. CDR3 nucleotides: TGTGCCAGCAGCTCTATTCGGTCGGGACTAGCGGGGGGACCCAACCCGTGGGAGACCCAGTACTTC. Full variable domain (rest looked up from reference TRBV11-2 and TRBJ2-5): EAGVAQSPRYKIIEKRQSVAFWCNPISGHATLYWYQQILGQGPKLLIQFQNNGVVDDSQLPKDRFSAERLKGVDSTLKIQPAKLEDSAVYLCASSSIRSGLAGGPNPWETQYFGPGTRLLVL.

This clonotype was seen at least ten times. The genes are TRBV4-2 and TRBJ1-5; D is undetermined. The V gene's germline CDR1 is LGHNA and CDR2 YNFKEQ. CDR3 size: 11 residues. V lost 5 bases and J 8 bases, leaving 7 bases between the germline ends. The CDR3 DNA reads TGTGCCAGCAGCGGAAGGAAGCCCCAGCATTTT. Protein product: CASSGRKPQHF.

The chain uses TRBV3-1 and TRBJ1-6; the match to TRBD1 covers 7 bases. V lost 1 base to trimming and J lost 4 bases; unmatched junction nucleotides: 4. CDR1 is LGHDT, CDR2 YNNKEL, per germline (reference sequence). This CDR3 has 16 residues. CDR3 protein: CASSQGQGNYNSPLHF. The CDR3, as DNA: TGTGCCAGCAGCCAAGGACAGGGAAATTATAATTCACCCCTCCACTTT.